The present TCR beta chain was sequenced within a study of shared clonotypes between healthy human individuals. Overall study: CD8 memory received one plate per donor, CD8 naive two, CD4 memory three and CD4 naive three.

Researchers partitioned CD4+ cells into CD45RA+ naive and CD45RA-negative memory subsets. Assay: immunoSEQ multiplex PCR; the TCRdb copy retains only in-frame clones and omits some. The table shows about 1.5 million clones, with more than 95% occurring only once. The CDR3 sequence is 20 residues long. After removal of 5 bases from V and 1 base from J, the junction contained 23 bases not matched to a gene. The germline V gene has CDR1 SGHNT and CDR2 YENEEA. The sequenced sample was naive CD4+ T cells sorted from blood. The sample's subset: CD45RA+ positively selected. The V call is TRBV11-3, the J call TRBJ2-7; 7 bases align to TRBD1. The receptor was isolated from a man under 40 in good health. The CDR3 region is CASSGSPGQIGVGGSYEQYF. As DNA, the CDR3 is TGTGCCAGCAGCGGCTCCCCGGGACAGATCGGAGTAGGGGGTTCCTACGAGCAGTACTTC.